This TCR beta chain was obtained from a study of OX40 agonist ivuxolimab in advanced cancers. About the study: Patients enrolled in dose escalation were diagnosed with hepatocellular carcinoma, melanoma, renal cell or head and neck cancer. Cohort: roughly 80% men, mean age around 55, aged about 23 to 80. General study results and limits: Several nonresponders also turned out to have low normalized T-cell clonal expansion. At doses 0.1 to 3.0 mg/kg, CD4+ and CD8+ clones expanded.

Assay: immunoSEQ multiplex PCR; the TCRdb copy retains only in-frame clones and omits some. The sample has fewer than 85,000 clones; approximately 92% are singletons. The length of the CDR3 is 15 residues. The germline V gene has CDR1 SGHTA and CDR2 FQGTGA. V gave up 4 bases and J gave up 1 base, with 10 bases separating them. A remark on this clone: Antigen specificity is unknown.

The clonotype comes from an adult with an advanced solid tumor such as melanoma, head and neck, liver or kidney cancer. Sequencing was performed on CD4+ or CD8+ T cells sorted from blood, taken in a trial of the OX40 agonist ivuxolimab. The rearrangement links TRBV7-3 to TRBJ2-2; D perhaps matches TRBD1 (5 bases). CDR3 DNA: TGTGCCAGCAGCTCAGGGCGCTTGAACACCGGGGAGCTGTTTTTT. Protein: CASSSGRLNTGELFF. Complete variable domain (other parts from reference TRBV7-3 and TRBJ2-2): GAGVSQTPSNKVTEKGKYVELRCDPISGHTALYWYRQSLGQGPEFLIYFQGTGAADDSGLPNDRFFAVRPEGSVSTLKIQRTERGDSAVYLCASSSGRLNTGELFFGEGSRLTVL.